This T cell receptor beta chain is from a study of cytomegalovirus exposure and HLA in healthy donors. General study points: Some highly shared sequence variants likely arose as a pipeline artifact. What TCR beta sequences reportedly achieved was accurate prediction of HLA-A and HLA-B alleles in most subjects.

Germline assignment: CDR1 SEHNR and CDR2 FQNEAQ (reference sequence). The CDR3 is 14 amino acids. The PCR ran on 60 Vbeta and 13 Jbeta primers. As processed by the authors: In a later analysis, the count reached some 88 million unique TCR beta chains, with approximately 10 million shared. Sequenced by immunoSEQ multiplex PCR; TCRdb stores in-frame clones only, minus some. From that table come the V and J calls and clone size; the DNA was used to work out D and trimming. The sample shows 160,000 or so clones, roughly 80% of them seen only once. For this clone: Its specificity is unknown. At one of its ends the junction is not consistent with the germline gene, which may arise from a read error.

Sequencing input: PBMCs. The gene calls are TRBV7-9 and TRBJ1-1; 7 bases map to TRBD1. This receptor was taken from a man aged 25 to 45 in good health and CMV-seronegative. CDR3 nucleotides: TGTTCCAGCAGCCGCCTCAACAGGGGCACTGAAGCTTTCTTT. Protein sequence: CSSSRLNRGTEAFF.